These T cell receptor beta chains were read from a single sample in a study of T cells in tumors after PD-1 blockade. Method: immunoSEQ multiplex PCR; TCRdb's copy keeps in-frame clones and lacks some. The table lists around 50,000 clones, 75% to 85% of them singletons. The input for sequencing was PBMCs, taken before anti-PD-1 treatment. All receptors derive from a human donor with basal cell carcinoma. CDR3s include the opening cysteine and the closing phenylalanine or tryptophan. A D gene is named only where the DNA matches it firmly. Some rows mark clone size as missing; the rest say once, few, many or name a class of expanded clone.

NA,TRBD1,TRBJ1-6,TRBV18,CASSPPRGQQSPLHF,TGTGCCAGCTCACCACCCAGGGGGCAACAATCACCCCTCCACTTT
once,TRBD2,TRBJ2-7,TRBV27,CASSSGLAGPLEQYF,TGTGCCAGCAGTTCGGGACTAGCGGGACCTCTCGAGCAGTACTTC
NA,TRBD1,TRBJ1-1,TRBV30,CASQGANTEAFF,TGTGCCTCCCAGGGGGCGAACACTGAAGCTTTCTTT
NA,TRBD2,TRBJ2-3,TRBV7-6,CASSLEPAGDNVDTQYF,TGTGCCAGCAGCTTAGAGCCGGCGGGAGATAATGTAGATACGCAGTATTTT
NA,NA,TRBJ2-5,TRBV15,CATSRGTGMGETQYF,TGTGCCACCAGCAGAGGTACAGGGATGGGAGAGACCCAGTACTTC
NA,TRBD1,TRBJ1-1,TRBV6-1,CASSERQGAGIWNTEAFF,TGTGCCAGCAGTGAGAGACAGGGGGCCGGTATCTGGAACACTGAAGCTTTCTTT
NA,TRBD2,TRBJ2-7,TRBV3-1/TRBV3-2,CASSPTSGGFYEQYF,TGTGCCAGCAGCCCAACTAGCGGGGGTTTCTACGAGCAGTACTTC
NA,TRBD1,TRBJ1-1,TRBV5-1,CASTTGQGGEAFF,TGCGCCAGCACCACCGGACAGGGCGGTGAAGCTTTCTTT
once,TRBD1,TRBJ1-1,TRBV5-4,CASSFGKGAGTYTEAFF,TGTGCCAGCAGCTTCGGAAAGGGGGCTGGGACCTACACTGAAGCTTTCTTT
NA,TRBD1,TRBJ1-5,TRBV30,CAWSGDSGQPQHF,TGTGCCTGGAGTGGGGACAGCGGACAGCCCCAGCATTTT
NA,TRBD2,TRBJ2-5,TRBV5-1,CASSLQVSGVQETQYF,TGCGCCAGCAGCTTGCAGGTTAGCGGGGTTCAAGAGACCCAGTACTTC
NA,TRBD2,TRBJ2-7,TRBV2,CASSPISGTRYEQYF,TGTGCCAGCAGTCCCATTAGCGGGACCCGCTACGAGCAGTACTTC
NA,TRBD2,TRBJ2-3,TRBV5-1,CASRVAGVRDTQYF,TGCGCCAGCAGGGTAGCGGGAGTAAGAGATACGCAGTATTTT
NA,NA,TRBJ1-2,TRBV4-1,CASSQEGRGTPNGYTF,TGCGCCAGCAGCCAAGAGGGCAGGGGAACCCCAAATGGCTACACCTTC